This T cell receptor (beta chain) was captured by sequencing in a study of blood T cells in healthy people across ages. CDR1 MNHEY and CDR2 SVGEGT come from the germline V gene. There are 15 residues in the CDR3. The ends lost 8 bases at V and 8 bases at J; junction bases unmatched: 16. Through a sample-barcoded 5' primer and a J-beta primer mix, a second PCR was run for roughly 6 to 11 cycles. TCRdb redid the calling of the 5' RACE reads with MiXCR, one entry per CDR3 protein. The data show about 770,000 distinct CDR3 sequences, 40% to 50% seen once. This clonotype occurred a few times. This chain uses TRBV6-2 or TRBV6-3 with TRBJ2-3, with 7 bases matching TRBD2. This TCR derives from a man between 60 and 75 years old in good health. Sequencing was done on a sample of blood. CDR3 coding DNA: TGTGCCAGCCACCGTGGGAGGGCCCGTCGAGTTACGCAGTATTTT. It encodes CASHRGRARRVTQYF.